The 5 T cell receptor beta chains in this list originate from one sample, sequenced in a study of blood T cell repertoires in COVID-19. Profiling relied on immunoSEQ multiplex PCR, and the TCRdb table lists in-frame clones only, not all of them. This table has approximately 300,000 clones, 89% appearing once. Sequenced material: PBMCs or T cells enriched from blood (not recorded which). Receptor source: a man aged 60 to 75 who had recovered from COVID-19.

This sequence joins TRBV7-3 and TRBJ1-1; TRBD1 might be the D (6 bases). The ends were cut back, 3 bases at V and 8 bases at J, with 16 bases in the middle. The V gene's germline CDR1 is SGHTA and CDR2 FQGTGA. The length of the CDR3 is 14 residues. In DNA form, the CDR3 reads TGTGCCAGCAGCTTTTCGCGGACGGACAGCGAAGCTTTCTTT. It encodes CASSFSRTDSEAFF. Full variable domain (outside the CDR3, taken from reference TRBV7-3 and TRBJ1-1): GAGVSQTPSNKVTEKGKYVELRCDPISGHTALYWYRQSLGQGPEFLIYFQGTGAADDSGLPNDRFFAVRPEGSVSTLKIQRTERGDSAVYLCASSFSRTDSEAFFGQGTRLTVV.

This chain uses TRBV27 with TRBJ2-7, with 8 bases matching TRBD1. CDR1 MNHEY and CDR2 SMNVEV come from the germline V gene (reference sequence). The CDR3 is 16 amino acids. Losses at the gene ends were 6 bases for V and 0 bases for J; bases not matched to a gene: 10. The CDR3 coding sequence is TGTGCCAGCAGGGACAGGGCTGCGCTAGCCTCCTACGAGCAGTACTTC. It codes for CASRDRAALASYEQYF.

The chain couples TRBV5-4 to TRBJ2-5; 8 bases match TRBD1. V lost 0 bases and J lost 3; bases outside the gene matches: 7. Per the germline V gene, CDR1 is SGHNT and CDR2 is YYREEE (reference sequence). This CDR3 comprises 16 residues. This CDR3 reads CASSLEDRVSEETQYF. CDR3 in DNA: TGTGCCAGCAGCTTGGAGGACAGGGTTTCGGAAGAGACCCAGTACTTC.

The CDR3 loop is CASSSGLAGVETQYF. The CDR3 DNA reads TGTGCCAGCAGCTCCGGACTAGCGGGAGTGGAGACCCAGTACTTC. The V call is TRBV7-3, the J call TRBJ2-5; 13 nucleotides agree with TRBD2. Trimming removed 4 bases from V and 5 bases from J; junction bases left unmatched: 4. Looked up from germline, CDR1 is SGHTA and CDR2 is FQGTGA. The CDR3 spans 15 residues.

The chain couples TRBV3-1 (or the pseudogene TRBV3-2) to TRBJ1-1, with 9 bases fitting TRBD1. Germline loops: CDR1 LGHDT, CDR2 YNNKEL (reference sequence). Unmatched junction bases numbered 5, after V lost 6 bases and J lost 3 bases. CDR3 length: 14 residues. CDR3: CASSTGQGDTEAFF. The CDR3 coding sequence is TGTGCCAGCAGTACGGGACAGGGTGACACTGAAGCTTTCTTT.